A single sample is the source of the 11 T cell receptor beta chains below, sequenced in a study of blood T cell repertoires in COVID-19. Assay: immunoSEQ multiplex PCR; the TCRdb copy retains only in-frame clones and omits some. The data show some 250,000 clones, roughly 88% seen once. The source material was PBMCs or T cells enriched from blood (not recorded which). The receptors stem from a woman between 45 and 60 years old who had recovered from COVID-19.

The V and J genes are TRBV5-1 and TRBJ1-5; D may be TRBD1 (5 bases). Germline-derived CDR1 and CDR2 are SGHRS and YFSETQ. Trimming shortened V by 2 bases and J by 7 bases, and 13 bases separated the two germline ends. This CDR3 region has 14 residues. This CDR3 reads CASSLGPGGQPQHF. CDR3 coding DNA: TGCGCCAGCAGCTTAGGACCCGGGGGGCAGCCCCAGCATTTT.

This sequence joins TRBV7-8 and TRBJ2-7; 9 nucleotides align to TRBD2. Germline V lookup: CDR1 SGHVS, CDR2 FQNEAQ. This CDR3 has 15 residues. Unmatched junction bases numbered 8, after V lost 5 bases and J lost 3 bases. The CDR3 DNA is TGTGCCAGCAGCGACCGGGGAGCGGGAGGCTACGAGCAGTACTTC. Its translation is CASSDRGAGGYEQYF.

This sequence joins TRBV2 and TRBJ1-1; D gene ambiguous. V shed 4 bases and J shed 0 bases, with 9 bases lying between them. The germline CDR1 and CDR2 sequences are SNHLY and FYNNEI. CDR3 length: 14 amino acids. This chain's CDR3 is CASSVGGMNTEAFF. The CDR3 DNA reads TGTGCCAGCAGTGTTGGCGGAATGAACACTGAAGCTTTCTTT.

V and J are TRBV28 and TRBJ1-4; 7 nucleotides line up with TRBD1. CDR3 length: 14 residues. Germline V gene data show CDR1 as MDHEN and CDR2 as SYDVKM. After removal of 4 bases from V and 7 bases from J, the junction contained 6 bases not matched to a gene. CDR3 coding DNA: TGTGCCAGCAGTTCGACAGGGATTGGTGAAAAACTGTTTTTT. This encodes CASSSTGIGEKLFF. Full variable domain (remainder filled in from reference TRBV28 and TRBJ1-4): DVKVTQSSRYLVKRTGEKVFLECVQDMDHENMFWYRQDPGLGLRLIYFSYDVKMKEKGDIPEGYSVSREKKERFSLILESASTNQTSMYLCASSSTGIGEKLFFGSGTQLSVL.

This clone was found once. The V and J genes are TRBV6-2 or TRBV6-3 and TRBJ2-3; D perhaps matches TRBD1 (5 bases). The CDR3 totals 11 residues. The V gene's germline CDR1 is MNHEY and CDR2 SVGEGT. Trimming left V 2 bases short and J 8 bases short, with 5 bases between. CDR3 residues: CASSYGATQYF. The CDR3 nucleotides read TGTGCCAGCAGTTACGGGGCTACGCAGTATTTT.

This clone was seen a few times. The rearrangement joins TRBV11-2 to TRBJ1-2, with TRBD1 matching over 8 bases. The CDR3 runs to 16 residues. Germline CDR1 reads SGHAT; CDR2 reads FQNNGV. Trimming at V came to 5 bases and at J to 7 bases, leaving 15 bases not matched to a gene. The CDR3 sequence: CASSNIRTGKLPGYTF. CDR3 nucleotides: TGTGCCAGCAGCAACATACGGACAGGGAAACTTCCTGGCTACACCTTC.

This clone was counted a single time. The J gene is TRBJ1-1, the V gene TRBV5-8; no clear D gene. Per the germline V gene, CDR1 is SGHTS and CDR2 is YDEGEE. V dropped 4 bases and J dropped 1 base, with 8 bases sitting between them. The CDR3 loop spans 13 amino acids. The CDR3 is CASSTRGNTEAFF. CDR3 sequence (DNA): TGTGCCAGCAGCACACGAGGGAACACTGAAGCTTTCTTT.

The J gene is TRBJ2-1, the V gene TRBV6-5, with TRBD2 matching over 10 bases. The CDR3 sequence is 15 residues long. V lost 1 base, J lost 8 bases, and 5 bases stayed unmatched. Germline values: CDR1 MNHEY, CDR2 SVGAGI. The chain's CDR3 is CASSYWGTSVDEQFF. The CDR3 DNA sequence: TGTGCCAGCAGTTACTGGGGGACTAGCGTCGATGAGCAGTTCTTC.

The chain has TRBV5-1 and TRBJ2-2, with TRBD2 matching over 8 bases. From germline, CDR1 is SGHRS and CDR2 YFSETQ. V lost 3 bases, J lost 6 bases, and 4 bases stayed unmatched. This CDR3 spans 14 amino acids. The CDR3 DNA sequence: TGCGCCAGCAGCTGGGGACTAGAATCCGGGGAGCTGTTTTTT. This translates into CASSWGLESGELFF.

This clone was seen a few times. This chain joins TRBV19 and TRBJ2-7; D is possibly TRBD1 (8 bases). Germline-derived CDR1 and CDR2 are LNHDA and SQIVND (reference sequence). The V end lost 3 bases, the J end lost 3 bases, and 15 bases lay between the germline ends. The CDR3 covers 15 residues. The CDR3 region is CASSITGGGVYEQYF. The DNA for the CDR3 is TGTGCCAGTAGTATTACAGGGGGGGGAGTCTACGAGCAGTACTTC.

This chain connects TRBV2 to TRBJ2-5; D remains ambiguous. Germline V gives CDR1 SNHLY, CDR2 FYNNEI. The CDR3 loop spans 12 amino acids. V was shortened by 3 bases and J by 7 bases, with 9 bases between the two germline ends. The CDR3 spells CASSDERGTQYF. In DNA, the CDR3 is TGTGCCAGCAGTGATGAGAGAGGGACCCAGTACTTC.